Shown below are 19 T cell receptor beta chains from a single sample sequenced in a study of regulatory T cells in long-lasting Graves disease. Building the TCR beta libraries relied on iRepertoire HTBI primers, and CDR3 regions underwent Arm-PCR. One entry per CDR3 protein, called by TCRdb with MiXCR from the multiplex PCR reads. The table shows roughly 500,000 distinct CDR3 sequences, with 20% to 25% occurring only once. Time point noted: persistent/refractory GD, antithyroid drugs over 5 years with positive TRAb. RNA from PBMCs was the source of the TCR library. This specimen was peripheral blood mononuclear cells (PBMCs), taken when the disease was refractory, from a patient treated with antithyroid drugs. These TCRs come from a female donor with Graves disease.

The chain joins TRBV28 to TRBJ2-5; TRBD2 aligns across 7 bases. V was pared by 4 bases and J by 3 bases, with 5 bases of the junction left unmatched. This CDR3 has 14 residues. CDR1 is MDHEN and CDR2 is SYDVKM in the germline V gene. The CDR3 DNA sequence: TGTGCCAGCAGTTCCAGCGGGAAAGAAGAGACCCAGTACTTC. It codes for CASSSSGKEETQYF.

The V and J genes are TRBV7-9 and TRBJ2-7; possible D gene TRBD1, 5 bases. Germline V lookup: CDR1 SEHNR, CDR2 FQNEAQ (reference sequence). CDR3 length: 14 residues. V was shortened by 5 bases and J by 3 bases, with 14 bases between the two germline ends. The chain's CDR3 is CASSTTQGSYEQYF. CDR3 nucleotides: TGTGCCAGCAGCACGACGCAGGGTAGCTACGAGCAGTACTTC. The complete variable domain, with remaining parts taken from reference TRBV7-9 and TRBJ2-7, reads DTGVSQNPRHKITKRGQNVTFRCDPISEHNRLYWYRQTLGQGPEFLTYFQNEAQLEKSRLLSDRFSAERPKGSFSTLEIQRTEQGDSAMYLCASSTTQGSYEQYFGPGTRLTVT.

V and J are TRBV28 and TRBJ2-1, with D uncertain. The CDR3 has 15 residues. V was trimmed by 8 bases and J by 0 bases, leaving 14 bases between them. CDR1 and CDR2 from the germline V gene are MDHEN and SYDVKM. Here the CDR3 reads CASDFGRSSYNEQFF. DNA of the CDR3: TGTGCCAGCGACTTCGGGCGGAGCTCCTACAATGAGCAGTTCTTC.

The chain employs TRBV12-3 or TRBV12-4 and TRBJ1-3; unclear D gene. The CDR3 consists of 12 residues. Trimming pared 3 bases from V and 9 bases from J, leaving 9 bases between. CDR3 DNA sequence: TGTGCCAGCAGTTTGGCCCCAGGCACCATATATTTT. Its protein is CASSLAPGTIYF.

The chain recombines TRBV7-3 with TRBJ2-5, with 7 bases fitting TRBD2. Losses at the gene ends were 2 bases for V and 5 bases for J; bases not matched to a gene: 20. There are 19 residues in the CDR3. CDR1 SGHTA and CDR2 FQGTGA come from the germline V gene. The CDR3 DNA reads TGTGCCAGCAGCTTAGCTGGGGGTCGCGCAAAGTCGCGGGGGGAGACCCAGTACTTC. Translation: CASSLAGGRAKSRGETQYF. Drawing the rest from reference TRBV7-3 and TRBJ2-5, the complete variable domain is GAGVSQTPSNKVTEKGKYVELRCDPISGHTALYWYRQSLGQGPEFLIYFQGTGAADDSGLPNDRFFAVRPEGSVSTLKIQRTERGDSAVYLCASSLAGGRAKSRGETQYFGPGTRLLVL.

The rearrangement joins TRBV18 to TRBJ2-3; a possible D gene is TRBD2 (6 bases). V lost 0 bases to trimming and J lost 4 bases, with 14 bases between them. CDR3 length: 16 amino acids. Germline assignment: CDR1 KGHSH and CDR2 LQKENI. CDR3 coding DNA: TGTGCCAGCTCACCACCGGAGGGGTATGGGGCAGATACGCAGTATTTT. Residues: CASSPPEGYGADTQYF.

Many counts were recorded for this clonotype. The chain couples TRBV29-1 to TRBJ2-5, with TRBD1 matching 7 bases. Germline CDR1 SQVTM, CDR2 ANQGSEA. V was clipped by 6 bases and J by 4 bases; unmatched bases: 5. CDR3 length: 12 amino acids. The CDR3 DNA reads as TGCAGCGTGGGGAGACAGGGAGAGACCCAGTACTTC. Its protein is CSVGRQGETQYF.

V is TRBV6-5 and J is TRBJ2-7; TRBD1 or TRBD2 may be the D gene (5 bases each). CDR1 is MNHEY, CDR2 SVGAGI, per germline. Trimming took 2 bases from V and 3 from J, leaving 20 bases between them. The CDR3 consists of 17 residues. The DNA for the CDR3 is TGTGCCAGCAGTTACAAGGGGCTAGCTGTTACCCTCTACGAGCAGTACTTC. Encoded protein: CASSYKGLAVTLYEQYF.

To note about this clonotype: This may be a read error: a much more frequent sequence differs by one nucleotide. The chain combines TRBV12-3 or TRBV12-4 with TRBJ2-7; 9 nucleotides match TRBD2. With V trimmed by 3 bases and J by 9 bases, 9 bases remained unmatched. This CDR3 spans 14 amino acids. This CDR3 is CASSLSLAGRVQYF. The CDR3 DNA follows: TGTGCCAGCAGTTTGAGTCTAGCGGGACGCGTGCAGTACTTC.

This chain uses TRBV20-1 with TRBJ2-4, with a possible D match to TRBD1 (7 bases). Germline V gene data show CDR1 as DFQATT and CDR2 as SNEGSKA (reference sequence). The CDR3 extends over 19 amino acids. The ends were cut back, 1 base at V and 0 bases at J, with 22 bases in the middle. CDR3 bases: TGCAGTGCTAGAGGGAGGGGCAGGGGGGTAACCCTAGCCAAAAACATTCAGTACTTC. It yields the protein CSARGRGRGVTLAKNIQYF.

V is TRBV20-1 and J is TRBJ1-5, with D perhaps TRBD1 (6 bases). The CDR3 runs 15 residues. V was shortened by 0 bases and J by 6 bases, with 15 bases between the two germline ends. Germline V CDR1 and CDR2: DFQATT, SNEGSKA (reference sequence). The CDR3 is CSARDPGASIQPQHF. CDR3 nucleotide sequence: TGCAGTGCTAGAGATCCGGGGGCGAGTATTCAGCCCCAGCATTTT.

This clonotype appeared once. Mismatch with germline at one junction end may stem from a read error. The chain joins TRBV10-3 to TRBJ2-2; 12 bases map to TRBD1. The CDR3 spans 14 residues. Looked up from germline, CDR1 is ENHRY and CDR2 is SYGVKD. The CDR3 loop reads CAITGTGGFEELVF. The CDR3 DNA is TGTGCCATCACCGGGACAGGGGGCTTCGAGGAGCTGGTTTTT.

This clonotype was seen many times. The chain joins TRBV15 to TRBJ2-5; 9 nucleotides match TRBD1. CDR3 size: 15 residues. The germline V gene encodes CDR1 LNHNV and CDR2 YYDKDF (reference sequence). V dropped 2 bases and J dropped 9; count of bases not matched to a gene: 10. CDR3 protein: CATSRPGQGKRAQYF. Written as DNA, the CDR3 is TGTGCCACCAGCAGACCTGGACAGGGGAAGAGGGCCCAGTACTTC.

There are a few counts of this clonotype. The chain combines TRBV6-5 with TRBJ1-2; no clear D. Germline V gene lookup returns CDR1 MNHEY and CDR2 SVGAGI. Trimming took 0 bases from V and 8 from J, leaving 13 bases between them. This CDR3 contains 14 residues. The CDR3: CASSYSAERRGYTF. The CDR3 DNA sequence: TGTGCCAGCAGTTACTCGGCTGAACGTAGGGGCTACACCTTC.

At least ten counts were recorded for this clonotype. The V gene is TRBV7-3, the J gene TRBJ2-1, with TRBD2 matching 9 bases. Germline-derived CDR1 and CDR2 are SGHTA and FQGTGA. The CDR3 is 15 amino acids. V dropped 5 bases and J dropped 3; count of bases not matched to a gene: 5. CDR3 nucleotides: TGTGCCAGCAGCCTTAGCGGGGGTAACTACAATGAGCAGTTCTTC. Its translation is CASSLSGGNYNEQFF.

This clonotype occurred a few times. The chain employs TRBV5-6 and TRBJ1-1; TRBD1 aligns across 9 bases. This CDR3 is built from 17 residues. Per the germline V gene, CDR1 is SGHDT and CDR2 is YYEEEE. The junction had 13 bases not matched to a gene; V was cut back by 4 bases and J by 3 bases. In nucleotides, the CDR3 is TGTGCCAGCAGCCCGCTCCATCCGGGACAGGGCTACACTGAAGCTTTCTTT. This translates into CASSPLHPGQGYTEAFF.

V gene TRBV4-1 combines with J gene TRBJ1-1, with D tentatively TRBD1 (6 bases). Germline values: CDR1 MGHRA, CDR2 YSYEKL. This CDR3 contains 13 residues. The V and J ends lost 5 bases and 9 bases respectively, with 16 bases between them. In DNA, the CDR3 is TGCGCCAGCAGCTCCAACTCAGGGGTAAAAGCTTTCTTT. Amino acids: CASSSNSGVKAFF.

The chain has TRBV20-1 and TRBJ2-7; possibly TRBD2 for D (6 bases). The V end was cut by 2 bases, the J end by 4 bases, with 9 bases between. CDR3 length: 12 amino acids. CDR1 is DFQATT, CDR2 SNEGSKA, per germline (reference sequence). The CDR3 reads CSARMGGYEQYF. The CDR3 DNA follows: TGCAGTGCTAGAATGGGGGGTTACGAGCAGTACTTC.

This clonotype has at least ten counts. The CDR3 DNA is TGCAGTGCCATCACCGGGACAGGGGGACCTGAAGCTTTCTTT. This gives the protein CSAITGTGGPEAFF. The chain has TRBV20-1 and TRBJ1-1; 11 positions agree with TRBD1. J lost 6 bases, V lost 6 bases, and 9 bases had no gene match. In germline, CDR1 is DFQATT, CDR2 SNEGSKA (reference sequence). There are 14 residues in the CDR3.